The next 13 T cell receptor beta chains were all read from a single sample in a study of T cells in Graves' hyperthyroidism and ophthalmopathy. RNA transcripts provided the source from which TCR beta CDR3 regions were amplified. The HTBI primer set was used in a first-round RT-PCR of the TCR CDR3. TCRdb reanalysed the multiplex PCR reads using MiXCR and keeps one entry per CDR3 protein. The sample lists more than 550,000 distinct CDR3 sequences, just under 45% occurring once. Sequencing was done on a sample of peripheral blood or thyroid tissue (not recorded which). The source of these receptors is an adult man with Graves' disease, either hyperthyroidism or ophthalmopathy (not recorded which).

This clonotype was found once. A much larger clone differs from this one at a single base, so this may be a read error. V usage is TRBV14 and J usage is TRBJ2-7, with D tentatively TRBD1 (6 bases). This CDR3 is 13 amino acids long. Germline CDR1 is SGHDN and CDR2 is FVKESK. CDR3: CARSPRDTYEQYF. Written as DNA, the CDR3 is TGTGCCCGCAGCCCACGGGACACCTACGAGCAGTACTTC. The complete variable domain, with remaining parts taken from reference TRBV14 and TRBJ2-7, reads EAGVTQFPSHSVIEKGQTVTLRCDPISGHDNLYWYRRVMGKEIKFLLHFVKESKQDESGMPNNRFLAERTGGTYSTLKVQPAELEDSGVYFCARSPRDTYEQYFGPGTRLTVT.

The table lists this clonotype with a count of one. The chain joins TRBV25-1 to TRBJ1-2, with a weak D call TRBD1 (6 bases). In germline, CDR1 is MGHDK, CDR2 SYGVNS. The CDR3 extends over 18 amino acids. Trimming left V 2 bases short and J 2 bases short, with 21 bases between. The CDR3 sequence is CASSEGTGTLASNYGYTF. CDR3 bases: TGTGCCAGCAGTGAAGGGACCGGGACACTTGCTTCAAACTATGGCTACACCTTC.

The J gene is TRBJ1-6, the V gene TRBV7-8; D call uncertain. Trimming removed 2 bases at V and 7 bases at J, with 12 bases between. The CDR3 consists of 15 residues. CDR1 is SGHVS and CDR2 is FQNEAQ in the germline V gene. The CDR3 DNA reads as TGTGCCAGCAGCTTATCAGAAGTGGCCAATTCACCCCTCCACTTT. It specifies CASSLSEVANSPLHF.

This clonotype was recorded at least ten times. The rearrangement uses TRBV2 and TRBJ1-4; no clear D gene. Germline CDR1 reads SNHLY; CDR2 reads FYNNEI. This CDR3 has 14 amino acids. The ends were cut back, 1 base at V and 8 bases at J, with 11 bases in the middle. CDR3 in amino acids: CASSEGRSGEKLFF. The DNA of the CDR3 is TGTGCCAGCAGTGAAGGCAGGTCTGGGGAAAAACTGTTTTTT. Looking up the rest from reference TRBV2 and TRBJ1-4 gives the full variable domain: EPEVTQTPSHQVTQMGQEVILRCVPISNHLYFYWYRQILGQKVEFLVSFYNNEISEKSEIFDDQFSVERPDGSNFTLKIRSTKLEDSAMYFCASSEGRSGEKLFFGSGTQLSVL.

This clonotype came up many times. J is TRBJ1-2 and V is TRBV19, with a possible D match to TRBD1 (5 bases). The length of the CDR3 is 13 residues. V lost 10 bases and J lost 2, with 14 bases in between. Germline loops: CDR1 LNHDA, CDR2 SQIVND (reference sequence). CDR3 DNA: TGTGCCACCGCGACCCGGGACAACTATGGCTACACCTTC. Protein: CATATRDNYGYTF. Together with reference TRBV19 and TRBJ1-2, the CDR3 gives the full variable domain: DGGITQSPKYLFRKEGQNVTLSCEQNLNHDAMYWYRQDPGQGLRLIYYSQIVNDFQKGDIAEGYSVSREKKESFPLTVTSAQKNPTAFYLCATATRDNYGYTFGSGTRLTVV.

This clonotype was seen repeatedly, ten times or more. This chain joins TRBV15 and TRBJ1-1; 7 positions match TRBD1. The CDR3 has 17 residues. V shed 1 base and J 5 bases; nucleotides not matched to a gene: 13. Germline values: CDR1 LNHNV, CDR2 YYDKDF (reference sequence). CDR3: CATSRGGDRASRTEAFF. CDR3 nucleotide sequence: TGTGCCACCAGCAGAGGCGGAGACAGGGCCTCACGAACTGAAGCTTTCTTT.

This clonotype was seen just once. This chain uses TRBV5-1 with TRBJ2-5; D might be TRBD2 (6 bases). There are 15 residues in the CDR3. V lost 0 bases, J lost 0 bases, and 9 bases lay in between. Germline V gene lookup returns CDR1 SGHRS and CDR2 YFSETQ. In nucleotides, the CDR3 is TGCGCCAGCAGCTTGGGCGGGAAGAACCAAGAGACCCAGTACTTC. Translating gives CASSLGGKNQETQYF.

This clonotype was counted a few times. J is TRBJ1-2 and V is TRBV5-1; TRBD1 matches 8 bases. This CDR3 spans 18 amino acids. Germline CDR1 is SGHRS and CDR2 is YFSETQ. The V gene end was trimmed by 0 bases and the J gene end by 4 bases; junction bases not matched to a gene: 14. In nucleotides, the CDR3 is TGCGCCAGCAGCTTGGGCGGGCAGGGGGCAGTTGAAGGCTATGGCTACACCTTC. It yields the protein CASSLGGQGAVEGYGYTF.

V is TRBV11-2 and J is TRBJ2-7, with 9 bases that match TRBD1. CDR3 length: 14 residues. Unmatched junction bases numbered 6, after V lost 3 bases and J lost 6 bases. Germline CDR1 SGHAT, CDR2 FQNNGV. This CDR3 is CASSFGQGLAEQYF. The CDR3 nucleotides are TGTGCCAGCAGCTTTGGACAGGGGCTGGCCGAGCAGTACTTC. The full variable domain, completed using reference TRBV11-2 and TRBJ2-7, is EAGVAQSPRYKIIEKRQSVAFWCNPISGHATLYWYQQILGQGPKLLIQFQNNGVVDDSQLPKDRFSAERLKGVDSTLKIQPAKLEDSAVYLCASSFGQGLAEQYFGPGTRLTVT.

The V call is TRBV12-3 or TRBV12-4, the J call TRBJ1-2; D is undetermined. The CDR3 length is 14 residues. The V end was cut by 6 bases, the J end by 3 bases, with 14 bases between. CDR3 bases: TGTGCCAGCAGCCCGGCCGGGTCTGACTATGGCTACACCTTC. Its translation: CASSPAGSDYGYTF.

This clonotype came up a few times. CDR3 amino acids: CASKGTRQANQETQYF. In DNA form, the CDR3 reads TGTGCCAGCAAGGGGACCCGGCAGGCTAACCAAGAGACCCAGTACTTC. V gene TRBV7-8 combines with J gene TRBJ2-5; D is perhaps TRBD1 or TRBD2 (5 bases each). The length of the CDR3 is 16 residues. V was shortened by 7 bases and J by 0 bases, with 18 bases between the two germline ends. Germline CDR1 is SGHVS and CDR2 is FQNEAQ.

The gene calls are TRBV19 and TRBJ1-5; maybe TRBD1 (5 bases). CDR3 length: 15 amino acids. V lost 4 bases and J 0 bases, leaving 10 bases between the germline ends. CDR1 LNHDA and CDR2 SQIVND come from the germline V gene (reference sequence). In DNA form, the CDR3 reads TGTGCCAGTAGTAATCCCAGGGATAGCAATCAGCCCCAGCATTTT. Amino acids: CASSNPRDSNQPQHF.

This clonotype was seen only a few times. The rearrangement uses TRBV7-2 and TRBJ1-1; TRBD1 aligns across 9 bases. Germline CDR1 is SGHTA and CDR2 is FQGNSA. V shed 5 bases, J shed 4 bases, and the junction held 8 bases outside the gene matches. CDR3 length: 15 residues. For the CDR3, the DNA is TGTGCCAGCAGCCGGACAGGGGCGATGAGCACTGAAGCTTTCTTT. This sequence encodes CASSRTGAMSTEAFF. The entire variable domain, with the rest obtained from reference TRBV7-2 and TRBJ1-1, is as follows: GAGVSQSPSNKVTEKGKDVELRCDPISGHTALYWYRQSLGQGLEFLIYFQGNSAPDKSGLPSDRFSAERTGGSVSTLTIQRTQQEDSAVYLCASSRTGAMSTEAFFGQGTRLTVV.